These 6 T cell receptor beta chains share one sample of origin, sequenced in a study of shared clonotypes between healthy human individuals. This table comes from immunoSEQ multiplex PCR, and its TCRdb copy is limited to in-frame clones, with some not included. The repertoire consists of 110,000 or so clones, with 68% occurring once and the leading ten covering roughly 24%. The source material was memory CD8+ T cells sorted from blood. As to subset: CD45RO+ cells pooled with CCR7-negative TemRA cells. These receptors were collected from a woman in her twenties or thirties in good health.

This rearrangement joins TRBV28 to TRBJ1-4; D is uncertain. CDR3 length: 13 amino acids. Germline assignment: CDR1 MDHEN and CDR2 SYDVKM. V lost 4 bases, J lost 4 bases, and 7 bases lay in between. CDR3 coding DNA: TGTGCCAGCAGTTCCGCCCTTAATGAAAAACTGTTTTTT. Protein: CASSSALNEKLFF.

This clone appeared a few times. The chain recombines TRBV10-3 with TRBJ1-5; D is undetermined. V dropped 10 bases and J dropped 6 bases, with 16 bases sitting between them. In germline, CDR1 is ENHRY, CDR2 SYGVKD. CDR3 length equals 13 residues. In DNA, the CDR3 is TGTGCCACCCACCACGGATATGGTCAGCCCCAGCATTTT. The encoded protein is CATHHGYGQPQHF.

CDR3 loop: CASSLEVQGPYGYTF. The DNA of the CDR3 is TGTGCCAGCAGCTTAGAAGTGCAGGGCCCTTATGGCTACACCTTC. V is TRBV7-2 and J is TRBJ1-2, with D perhaps matching TRBD1 (5 bases). Germline V gives CDR1 SGHTA, CDR2 FQGNSA. V was shortened by 1 base and J by 5 bases, with 14 bases between the two germline ends. The CDR3 has 15 residues.

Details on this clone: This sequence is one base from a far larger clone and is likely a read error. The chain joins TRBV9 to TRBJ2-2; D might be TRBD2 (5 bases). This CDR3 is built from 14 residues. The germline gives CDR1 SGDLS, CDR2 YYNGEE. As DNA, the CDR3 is TGTGCCAGCGGCGTAGGCCGGGGAACCGGGGAGCTGTTTTTT. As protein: CASGVGRGTGELFF.

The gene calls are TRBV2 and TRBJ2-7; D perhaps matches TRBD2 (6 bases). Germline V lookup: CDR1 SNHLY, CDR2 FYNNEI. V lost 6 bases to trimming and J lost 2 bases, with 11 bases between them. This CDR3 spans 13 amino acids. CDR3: CASRRDNTYEQYF. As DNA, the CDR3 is TGTGCCAGCAGGCGGGATAATACCTACGAGCAGTACTTC. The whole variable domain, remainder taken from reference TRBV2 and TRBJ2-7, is EPEVTQTPSHQVTQMGQEVILRCVPISNHLYFYWYRQILGQKVEFLVSFYNNEISEKSEIFDDQFSVERPDGSNFTLKIRSTKLEDSAMYFCASRRDNTYEQYFGPGTRLTVT.

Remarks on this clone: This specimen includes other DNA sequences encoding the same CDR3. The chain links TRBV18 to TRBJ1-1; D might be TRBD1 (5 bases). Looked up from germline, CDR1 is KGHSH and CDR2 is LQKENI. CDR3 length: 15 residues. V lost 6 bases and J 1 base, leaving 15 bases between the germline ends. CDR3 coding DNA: TGTGCCAGCTCCCTCAGGGATGGAGCGAACACTGAAGCTTTCTTT. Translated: CASSLRDGANTEAFF.